This T cell receptor beta chain was recovered during a study of T cells expressing NK-cell markers. The wider study: It was sorted CD3+CD56-NKG2C+, CD3+CD56+NKG2C- and CD3+CD56+NKG2C+ T cells that provided the TCR beta repertoires. Sequencing covered eight donors, seven HCMV-seropositive and one seronegative. General observations from the study: For a few donors, these clonotypes were likewise the leading ones in the CD3+CD56-NKG2C+ fraction.

In generating TCR beta cDNA, 5'RACE template switching with UMIs was used. Each CDR3 protein gets one entry in TCRdb, which reprocessed the 5' RACE reads and gives no DNA. This sample's table has 140,000 or so distinct CDR3 sequences. Concerning this clonotype itself: Its cognate antigen is unknown.

Germline V lookup: CDR1 MDHEN, CDR2 SYDVKM. This CDR3 is built from 15 residues. The material sequenced was blood T cells: a sorted CD56 or NKG2C T cell subset, CD4+ or CD8+ T cells, or bulk PBMC T cells (not recorded which). The receptor's source is a man between 18 and 29 years old in good health. The rearrangement uses TRBV28 and TRBJ2-7; TCRdb's D call of TRBD1 is untestable without DNA. The CDR3 reads CASSRIQGGPYEQYF.